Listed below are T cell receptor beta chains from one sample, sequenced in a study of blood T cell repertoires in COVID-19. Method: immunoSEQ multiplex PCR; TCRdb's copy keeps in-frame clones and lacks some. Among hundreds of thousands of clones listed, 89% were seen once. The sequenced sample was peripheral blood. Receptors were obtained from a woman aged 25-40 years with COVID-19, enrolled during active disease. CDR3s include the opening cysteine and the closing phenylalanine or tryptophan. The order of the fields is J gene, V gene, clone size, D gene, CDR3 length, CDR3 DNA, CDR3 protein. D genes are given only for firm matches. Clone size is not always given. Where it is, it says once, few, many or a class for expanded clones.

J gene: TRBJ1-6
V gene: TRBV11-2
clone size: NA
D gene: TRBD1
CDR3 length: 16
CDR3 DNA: TGTGCCAGCAGCAAAAGACCGGGACAGGAAAATTCACCCCTCCACTTT
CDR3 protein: CASSKRPGQENSPLHF

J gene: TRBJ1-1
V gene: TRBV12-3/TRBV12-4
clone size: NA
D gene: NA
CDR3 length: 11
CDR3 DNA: TGTGCCAGCAGTTTAGAACAAGAAGCTTTCTTT
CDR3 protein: CASSLEQEAFF

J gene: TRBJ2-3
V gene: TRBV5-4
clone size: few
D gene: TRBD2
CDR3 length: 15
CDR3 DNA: TGTGCCAGCAGCTTCCTAGCGGGAGGCACAGATACGCAGTATTTT
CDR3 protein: CASSFLAGGTDTQYF

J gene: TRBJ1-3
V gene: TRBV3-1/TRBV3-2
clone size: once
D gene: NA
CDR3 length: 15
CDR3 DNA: TGTGCCAGCAGCCAAGAGTGGGGGCTAGGAAACACCATATATTTT
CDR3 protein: CASSQEWGLGNTIYF

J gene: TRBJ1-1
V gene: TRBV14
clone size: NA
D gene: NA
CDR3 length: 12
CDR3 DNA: TGTGCCAGCAGCCAAGTCCGGACTGAAGCTTTCTTT
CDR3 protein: CASSQVRTEAFF

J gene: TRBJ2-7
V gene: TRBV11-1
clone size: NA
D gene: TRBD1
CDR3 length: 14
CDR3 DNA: TGTGCCAGCAGCTTAGTGGGACAGGCGCACGAGCAGTACTTC
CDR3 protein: CASSLVGQAHEQYF

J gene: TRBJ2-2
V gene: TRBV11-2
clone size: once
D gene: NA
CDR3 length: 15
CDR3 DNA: TGTGCCAGCAGCTTAGGGCCCGCGAACACCGGGGAGCTGTTTTTT
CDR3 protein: CASSLGPANTGELFF

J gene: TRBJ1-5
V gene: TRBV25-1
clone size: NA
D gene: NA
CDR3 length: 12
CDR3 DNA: TGTGCCAGCCGGGGAGGGAATCAGCCCCAGCATTTT
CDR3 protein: CASRGGNQPQHF

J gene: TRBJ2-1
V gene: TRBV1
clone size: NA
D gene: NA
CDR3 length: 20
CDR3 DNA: TGCACCAGCAGCCAAGATCGGCCTAGCGGGGGCCGATGCTCCTACAATGAGCAGTTCTTC
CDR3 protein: CTSSQDRPSGGRCSYNEQFF

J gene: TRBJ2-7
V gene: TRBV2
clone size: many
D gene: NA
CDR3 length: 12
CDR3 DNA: TGTGCCAGCACGGCACTAACCTACGAGCAGTACTTC
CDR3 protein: CASTALTYEQYF

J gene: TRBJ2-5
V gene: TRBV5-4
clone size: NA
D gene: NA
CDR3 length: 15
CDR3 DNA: TGTGCCAGCAGCTTAGGGGGGGGGAACCAAGAGACCCAGTACTTC
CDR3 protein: CASSLGGGNQETQYF

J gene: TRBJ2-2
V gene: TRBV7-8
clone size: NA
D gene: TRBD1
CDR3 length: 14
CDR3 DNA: TGTGCCAGCAGCTACGACAGGGTGCCCGGGGAGCTGTTTTTT
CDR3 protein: CASSYDRVPGELFF

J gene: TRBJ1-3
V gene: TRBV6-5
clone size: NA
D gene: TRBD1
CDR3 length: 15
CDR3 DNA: TGTGCCAGTAGACAGGGCCCTAACTCTGGAAACACCATATATTTT
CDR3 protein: CASRQGPNSGNTIYF

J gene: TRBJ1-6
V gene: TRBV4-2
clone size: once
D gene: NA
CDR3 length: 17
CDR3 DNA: TGTGCCAGCAGCCAAGCCCCCCCCGAGGACAGATATTCACCCCTCCACTTT
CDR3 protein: CASSQAPPEDRYSPLHF

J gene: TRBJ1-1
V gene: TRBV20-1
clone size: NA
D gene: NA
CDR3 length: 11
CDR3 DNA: TGCAGTGAGGCGGTGAACACTGAAGCTTTCTTT
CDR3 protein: CSEAVNTEAFF

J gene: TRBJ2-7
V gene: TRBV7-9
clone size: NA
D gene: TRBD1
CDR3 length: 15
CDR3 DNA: TGTGCCAGCAGCGAGGGGGCAGGGGGCGGCTACGAGCAGTACTTC
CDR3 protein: CASSEGAGGGYEQYF

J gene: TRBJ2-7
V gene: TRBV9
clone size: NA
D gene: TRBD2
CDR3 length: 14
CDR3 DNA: TGTGCCAGCAGCCCCCGGACTAGCGCCTACGAGCAGTACTTC
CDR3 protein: CASSPRTSAYEQYF

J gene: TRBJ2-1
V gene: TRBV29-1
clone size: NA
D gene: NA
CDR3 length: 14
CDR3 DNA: TGCAGCGCAGTGGGCGGAGGGTCCTACAATGAGCAGTTCTTC
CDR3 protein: CSAVGGGSYNEQFF

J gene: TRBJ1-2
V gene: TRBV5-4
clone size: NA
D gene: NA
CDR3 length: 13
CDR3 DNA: TGTGCCAGCAGCTTACAGCTCGTCTGGGGCTACACCTTC
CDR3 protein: CASSLQLVWGYTF

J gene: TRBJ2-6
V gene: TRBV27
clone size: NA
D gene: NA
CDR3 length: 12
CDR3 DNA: TGTGCCATTAGCTCTGGGGCCAACGTCCTGACTTTC
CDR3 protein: CAISSGANVLTF

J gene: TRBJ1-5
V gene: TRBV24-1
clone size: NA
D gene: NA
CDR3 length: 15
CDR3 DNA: TGTGCCACCAGTGATTTGTCGACACTCAATCAGCCCCAGCATTTT
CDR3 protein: CATSDLSTLNQPQHF

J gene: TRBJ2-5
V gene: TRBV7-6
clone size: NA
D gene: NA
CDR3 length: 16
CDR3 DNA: TGTGCCAGCAGCTTAGCTCGTCGGGGACTGCAAGAGACCCAGTACTTC
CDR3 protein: CASSLARRGLQETQYF

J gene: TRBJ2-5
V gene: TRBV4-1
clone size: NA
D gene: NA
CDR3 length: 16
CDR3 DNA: TGCGCCAGCAGCCAACAAATTAACAGGAACCAAGAGACCCAGTACTTC
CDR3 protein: CASSQQINRNQETQYF

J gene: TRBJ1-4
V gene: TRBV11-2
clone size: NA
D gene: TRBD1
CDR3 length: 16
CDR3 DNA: TGTGCCAGCAGCTTAAGCCGGACAGGGTTTTATGAAAAACTGTTTTTT
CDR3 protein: CASSLSRTGFYEKLFF

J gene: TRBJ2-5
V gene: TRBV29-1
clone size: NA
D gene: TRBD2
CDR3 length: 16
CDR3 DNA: TGCAGCGCCCAGAGGAGACTAGCGGACCAGGGGTGGACCCAGTACTTC
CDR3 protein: CSAQRRLADQGWTQYF

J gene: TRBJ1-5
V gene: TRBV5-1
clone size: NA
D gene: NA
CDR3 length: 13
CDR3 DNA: TGCGCCAGCAGAGACGGAGGGGATCAGCCCCAGCATTTT
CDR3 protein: CASRDGGDQPQHF

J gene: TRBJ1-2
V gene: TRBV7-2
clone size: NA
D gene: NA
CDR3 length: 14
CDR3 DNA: TGTGCCAGCAGCAACAGACAGATAAACTATGGCTACACCTTC
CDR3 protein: CASSNRQINYGYTF

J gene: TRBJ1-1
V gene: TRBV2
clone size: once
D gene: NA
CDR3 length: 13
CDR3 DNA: TGTGCCAGCAGTGGGGAGGGTGAGGCTGAAGCTTTCTTT
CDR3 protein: CASSGEGEAEAFF

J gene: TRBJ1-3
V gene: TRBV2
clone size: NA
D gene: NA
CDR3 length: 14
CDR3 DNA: TGTGCCAGCAGGGAGACAGTCTCTGGAAACACCATATATTTT
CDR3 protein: CASRETVSGNTIYF

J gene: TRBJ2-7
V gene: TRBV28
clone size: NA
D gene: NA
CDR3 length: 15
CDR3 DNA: TGTGCCAGCAGGAGTCGTGGGGGGGCCTCCTACGAGCAGTACTTC
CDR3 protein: CASRSRGGASYEQYF

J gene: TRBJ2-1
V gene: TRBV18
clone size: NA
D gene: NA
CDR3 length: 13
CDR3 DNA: TGTGCCAGCTCACCAGGCCCGGGCAATGAGCAGTTCTTC
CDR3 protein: CASSPGPGNEQFF

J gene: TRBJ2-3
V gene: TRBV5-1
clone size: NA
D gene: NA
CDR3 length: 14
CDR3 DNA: TGCGCCAGCAGCTACGGTCTCATCACAGATACGCAGTATTTT
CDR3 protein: CASSYGLITDTQYF

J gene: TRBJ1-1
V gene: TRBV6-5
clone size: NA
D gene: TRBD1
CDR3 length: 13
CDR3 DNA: TGTGCCAGCATCAAAGACAGGGGCACTGAAGCTTTCTTT
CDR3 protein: CASIKDRGTEAFF

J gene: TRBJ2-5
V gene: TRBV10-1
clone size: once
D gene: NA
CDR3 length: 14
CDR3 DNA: TGCGCCAGCAGTGAGCGGGAGAGGTCTGAGACCCAGTACTTC
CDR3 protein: CASSERERSETQYF

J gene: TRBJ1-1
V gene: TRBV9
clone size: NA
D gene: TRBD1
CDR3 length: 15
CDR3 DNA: TGTGCCAGCAGCGTAGGGGACAGCATGAACACTGAAGCTTTCTTT
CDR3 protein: CASSVGDSMNTEAFF

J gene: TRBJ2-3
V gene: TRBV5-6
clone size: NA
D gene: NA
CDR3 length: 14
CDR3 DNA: TGTGCCAGCAGCCCCTCACACAGCACAGATACGCAGTATTTT
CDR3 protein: CASSPSHSTDTQYF

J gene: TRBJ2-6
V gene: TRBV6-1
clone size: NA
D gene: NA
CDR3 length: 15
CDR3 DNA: TGTGCCAGCAGTGACAGGGTCTCTGGGGCCAACGTCCTGACTTTC
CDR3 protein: CASSDRVSGANVLTF

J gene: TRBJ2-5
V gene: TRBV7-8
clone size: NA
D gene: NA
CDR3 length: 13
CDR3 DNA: TGTGCCAGCAGCCGGAGACGGGAAGAGACCCAGTACTTC
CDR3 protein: CASSRRREETQYF

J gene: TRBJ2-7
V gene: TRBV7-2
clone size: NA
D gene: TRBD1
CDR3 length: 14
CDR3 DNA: TGTGCCAGCAGCCCCAGGACAGGAACCTACGAGCAGTACTTC
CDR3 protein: CASSPRTGTYEQYF

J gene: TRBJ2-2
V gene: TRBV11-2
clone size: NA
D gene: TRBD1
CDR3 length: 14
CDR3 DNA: TGTGCCAGCAGCACAGGGGTTAACACCGGGGAGCTGTTTTTT
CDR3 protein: CASSTGVNTGELFF

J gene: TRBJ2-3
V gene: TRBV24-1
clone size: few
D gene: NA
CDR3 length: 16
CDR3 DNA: TGTGCCACCAGTGGGGGAGTGGCAGGTGGCACAGATACGCAGTATTTT
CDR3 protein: CATSGGVAGGTDTQYF

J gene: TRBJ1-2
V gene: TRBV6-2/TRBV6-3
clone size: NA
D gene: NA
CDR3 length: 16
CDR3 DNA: TGTGCCAGCAGTTCCATAGAAAGGACAGAACTATATGGCTACACCTTC
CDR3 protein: CASSSIERTELYGYTF

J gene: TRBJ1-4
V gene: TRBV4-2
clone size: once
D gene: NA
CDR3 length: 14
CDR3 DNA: TGTGCCAGCAGCCAAGGGAGGGGTGCCATCAAACTGTTTTTT
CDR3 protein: CASSQGRGAIKLFF

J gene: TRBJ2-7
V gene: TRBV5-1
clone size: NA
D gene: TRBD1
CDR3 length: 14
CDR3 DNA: TGCGCCAGCAGCATCGGACAGGGGGCGTACGAGCAGTACTTC
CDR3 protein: CASSIGQGAYEQYF